The rows below give T cell receptor beta chains drawn from one sample of a study of T cells after yellow fever vaccination. TCRdb itself ran the 5' RACE reads through MiXCR, one entry per CDR3 protein. The sample yields 500,000 to 650,000 distinct CDR3 sequences, roughly 17% seen once. Material: PBMCs, obtained 5 days after the first yellow fever vaccination. The receptors were sampled from a man between 18 and 29 years old who received the YFV17D yellow fever vaccine. CDR3s include the opening cysteine and the closing phenylalanine or tryptophan. The order of the fields is V gene, D gene, J gene, clone size, CDR3 DNA, CDR3 protein. A D gene is named only where the DNA matches it firmly. Clone size is not always given. Where it is, it says once, few, many or a class for expanded clones.

V gene: TRBV28; D gene: -; J gene: TRBJ2-2; clone size: -; CDR3 DNA: TGTGCCAGCAGTGGGCCGTACAGCAGTGGGTTTTTT; CDR3 protein: CASSGPYSSGFF
V gene: TRBV9; D gene: -; J gene: TRBJ2-3; clone size: -; CDR3 DNA: TGTGCCAGCAGCGTAGGTGTACGAGGCACAGATACGCAGTATTTT; CDR3 protein: CASSVGVRGTDTQYF
V gene: TRBV12-3/TRBV12-4; D gene: TRBD1; J gene: TRBJ2-3; clone size: many; CDR3 DNA: TGTGCCAGCAGTCCCCCGCGACAGGGGACTGGAGATACGCAGTATTTT; CDR3 protein: CASSPPRQGTGDTQYF
V gene: TRBV10-3; D gene: TRBD2; J gene: TRBJ2-3; clone size: few; CDR3 DNA: TGTGCCATCAGTTCACGACTAGCGGGGGGGCTTTTTGAGCGAACGCAGTATTTT; CDR3 protein: CAISSRLAGGLFERTQYF
V gene: TRBV4-1; D gene: TRBD1; J gene: TRBJ1-1; clone size: -; CDR3 DNA: TGCGCCAGCAGCCAAGCAGGGGGGTTCGCTGAAGCTTTCTTT; CDR3 protein: CASSQAGGFAEAFF
V gene: TRBV11-2; D gene: TRBD2; J gene: TRBJ2-3; clone size: few; CDR3 DNA: TGTGCCAGCAGCTTAGCGGGGGGGCACTCCGCAGATACGCAGTATTTT; CDR3 protein: CASSLAGGHSADTQYF
V gene: TRBV20-1; D gene: -; J gene: TRBJ2-3; clone size: -; CDR3 DNA: TGCAGTGCCCGGGGGCAACAGCTCGCAGATACGCAGTATTTT; CDR3 protein: CSARGQQLADTQYF
V gene: TRBV27; D gene: -; J gene: TRBJ1-1; clone size: -; CDR3 DNA: TGTGCCAGCAGACTCCAGGGATTCACTGAAGCTTTCTTT; CDR3 protein: CASRLQGFTEAFF
V gene: TRBV29-1; D gene: TRBD1; J gene: TRBJ1-4; clone size: few; CDR3 DNA: TGCAGCGTTGATCCAGGGGGCGCGTCTAATGAAAAACTGTTTTTT; CDR3 protein: CSVDPGGASNEKLFF
V gene: TRBV28; D gene: -; J gene: TRBJ1-3; clone size: few; CDR3 DNA: TGTGCCAGCAGTTTAAGGCAGCCTGGAAACACCATATATTTT; CDR3 protein: CASSLRQPGNTIYF
V gene: TRBV28; D gene: -; J gene: TRBJ2-1; clone size: few; CDR3 DNA: TGTGCCAGCGTCCTCAACAATGAGCAGTTCTTC; CDR3 protein: CASVLNNEQFF
V gene: TRBV29-1; D gene: -; J gene: TRBJ1-1; clone size: -; CDR3 DNA: TGCAGCGTTGGGCCCGGCAGAACGGGTACTGAAGCTTTCTTT; CDR3 protein: CSVGPGRTGTEAFF
V gene: TRBV5-1; D gene: -; J gene: TRBJ1-1; clone size: -; CDR3 DNA: TGCGCCAGCAGCTTGGGCCGAATCGGGAACACTGAAGCTTTCTTT; CDR3 protein: CASSLGRIGNTEAFF
V gene: TRBV18; D gene: -; J gene: TRBJ1-5; clone size: many; CDR3 DNA: TGTGCCAGCTCACCTAACAGGGATCAGCCCCAGCATTTT; CDR3 protein: CASSPNRDQPQHF
V gene: TRBV12-3/TRBV12-4; D gene: -; J gene: TRBJ2-2; clone size: few; CDR3 DNA: TGTGCCAGCAGTCCAACGCTCGCAATGAACACCGGGGAGCTGTTTTTT; CDR3 protein: CASSPTLAMNTGELFF
V gene: TRBV20-1; D gene: -; J gene: TRBJ2-3; clone size: -; CDR3 DNA: TGCAGTGCTAGAGATTGGGTGAGGGGTGAAGCTACGCAGTATTTT; CDR3 protein: CSARDWVRGEATQYF
V gene: TRBV4-3; D gene: -; J gene: TRBJ2-1; clone size: -; CDR3 DNA: TGCGCCAGCAGCCAGAGACCCGGGGCCTACAATGAGCAGTTCTTC; CDR3 protein: CASSQRPGAYNEQFF
V gene: TRBV6-5; D gene: -; J gene: TRBJ2-7; clone size: few; CDR3 DNA: TGTGCCAGCACCGAGGGGACGGGGGAGCAGTACTTC; CDR3 protein: CASTEGTGEQYF
V gene: TRBV2; D gene: -; J gene: TRBJ1-1; clone size: -; CDR3 DNA: TGTGCCAGCAGTGAGTGGGGAACCAGGGAAGGCACTGAAGCTTTCTTT; CDR3 protein: CASSEWGTREGTEAFF
V gene: TRBV9; D gene: -; J gene: TRBJ1-4; clone size: few; CDR3 DNA: TGTGCCAGCAGCGTAGGCCTCGGGCCCGAAAAACTGTTTTTT; CDR3 protein: CASSVGLGPEKLFF
V gene: TRBV7-6; D gene: -; J gene: TRBJ2-1; clone size: -; CDR3 DNA: TGTGCCAGCAGCCCAACGACCGATATTGAGCAGTTCTTC; CDR3 protein: CASSPTTDIEQFF
V gene: TRBV4-1; D gene: -; J gene: TRBJ1-5; clone size: -; CDR3 DNA: TGCGCCAGCAGCCAAGTAATAGTACTTAGCAATCAGCCCCAGCATTTT; CDR3 protein: CASSQVIVLSNQPQHF
V gene: TRBV5-1; D gene: -; J gene: TRBJ2-3; clone size: few; CDR3 DNA: TGCGCCAGCAGCCCCGCCGGCGTCAGTACGCAGTATTTT; CDR3 protein: CASSPAGVSTQYF
V gene: TRBV6-1; D gene: TRBD1; J gene: TRBJ1-1; clone size: -; CDR3 DNA: TGTGCCTGCCGGACAGGGTTGAACACTGAAGCTTTCTTT; CDR3 protein: CACRTGLNTEAFF
V gene: TRBV4-1; D gene: TRBD1; J gene: TRBJ1-6; clone size: -; CDR3 DNA: TGCGCCAGCAACTCAAGGTTACCGGGACAGGATAATTCACCCCTCCACTTT; CDR3 protein: CASNSRLPGQDNSPLHF
V gene: TRBV20-1; D gene: -; J gene: TRBJ2-1; clone size: few; CDR3 DNA: TGCAGTGCTAGAACCTACAATGAGCAGTTCTTC; CDR3 protein: CSARTYNEQFF
V gene: TRBV7-9; D gene: -; J gene: TRBJ2-2; clone size: -; CDR3 DNA: TGTGCCAGCACGAGAGGCTGGACGAACACCGGGGAGCTGTTTTTT; CDR3 protein: CASTRGWTNTGELFF
V gene: TRBV11-2; D gene: -; J gene: TRBJ2-5; clone size: -; CDR3 DNA: TGTGCCAGCAGCTTACTATCGGGCAGAGAGACCCAGTACTTC; CDR3 protein: CASSLLSGRETQYF
V gene: TRBV28; D gene: TRBD1; J gene: TRBJ2-4; clone size: few; CDR3 DNA: TGTGCCAGCAGCCAAGGACAGGGGGCTGGGTACTTC; CDR3 protein: CASSQGQGAGYF
V gene: TRBV18; D gene: TRBD1; J gene: TRBJ1-1; clone size: few; CDR3 DNA: TGTGCCAGCTCACCACCGGGGGGACAGATTAACACTGAAGCTTTCTTT; CDR3 protein: CASSPPGGQINTEAFF
V gene: TRBV4-1; D gene: -; J gene: TRBJ2-7; clone size: few; CDR3 DNA: TGCGCCAGCAGTCCCCGGGATTTCTACGAGCAGTACTTC; CDR3 protein: CASSPRDFYEQYF
V gene: TRBV5-1; D gene: TRBD1; J gene: TRBJ2-3; clone size: -; CDR3 DNA: TGCGCCAGCAGCTTGCCGGGACAGGGGGCGGGAGATACGCAGTATTTT; CDR3 protein: CASSLPGQGAGDTQYF
V gene: TRBV4-3; D gene: -; J gene: TRBJ1-2; clone size: few; CDR3 DNA: TGCGCCAGCAGCCAAGCGGACAGCCCTTTCTATGGCTACACCTTC; CDR3 protein: CASSQADSPFYGYTF
V gene: TRBV11-2; D gene: -; J gene: TRBJ1-3; clone size: -; CDR3 DNA: TGTGCCAGCAGCTCCATACTTAGAAACACCATATATTTT; CDR3 protein: CASSSILRNTIYF
V gene: TRBV24-1; D gene: TRBD1; J gene: TRBJ2-2; clone size: few; CDR3 DNA: TGTGCCACCAGTGATCCGGGACAGGGAAGGACCGGGGAGCTGTTTTTT; CDR3 protein: CATSDPGQGRTGELFF
V gene: TRBV6-6; D gene: -; J gene: TRBJ1-5; clone size: -; CDR3 DNA: TGTGCCAGCAGTTACGGTCAGGGCACGCCCCAGCATTTT; CDR3 protein: CASSYGQGTPQHF
V gene: TRBV29-1; D gene: -; J gene: TRBJ1-3; clone size: few; CDR3 DNA: TGCAGCGTCCGATGGTCTGGAAACACCATATATTTT; CDR3 protein: CSVRWSGNTIYF
V gene: TRBV5-4; D gene: TRBD1; J gene: TRBJ2-1; clone size: -; CDR3 DNA: TGTGCCAGCAGCTCCCGGGACAGGGATGGTGAGCAGTTCTTC; CDR3 protein: CASSSRDRDGEQFF
V gene: TRBV5-4; D gene: TRBD1; J gene: TRBJ1-4; clone size: few; CDR3 DNA: TGTGCCAGCAGCTTGGTCGGGACAGGGGTTAGTGAAAAACTGTTTTTT; CDR3 protein: CASSLVGTGVSEKLFF
V gene: TRBV12-3/TRBV12-4; D gene: TRBD1; J gene: TRBJ1-1; clone size: -; CDR3 DNA: TGTGCCAGCAGTGCGGGGACAGGGCCACCGAACACTGAAGCTTTCTTT; CDR3 protein: CASSAGTGPPNTEAFF
V gene: TRBV25-1; D gene: -; J gene: TRBJ2-1; clone size: few; CDR3 DNA: TGTGCCAGCAGTGAATACAGGAGGGGCCTTAACAGCGGTGAGCAGTTCTTC; CDR3 protein: CASSEYRRGLNSGEQFF
V gene: TRBV29-1; D gene: TRBD1; J gene: TRBJ2-2; clone size: -; CDR3 DNA: TGCAGCCCGAGATACCAGGACAGGGCCGGGGAGCTGTTTTTT; CDR3 protein: CSPRYQDRAGELFF
V gene: TRBV4-3; D gene: -; J gene: TRBJ1-1; clone size: -; CDR3 DNA: TGCGCCAGCAGCCAAGATTGGGTTGAGAACACTGAAGCTTTCTTT; CDR3 protein: CASSQDWVENTEAFF
V gene: TRBV7-9; D gene: -; J gene: TRBJ1-4; clone size: -; CDR3 DNA: TGTGCCAGCAGACGGACAGCAACTAATGAAAAACTGTTTTTT; CDR3 protein: CASRRTATNEKLFF
V gene: TRBV5-4; D gene: -; J gene: TRBJ2-3; clone size: few; CDR3 DNA: TGTGCCAGCAGCTACCTAGTATCCGATACGCAGTATTTT; CDR3 protein: CASSYLVSDTQYF
V gene: TRBV12-3/TRBV12-4; D gene: -; J gene: TRBJ2-5; clone size: many; CDR3 DNA: TGTGCCAGCAGTTTAGCGGGCGGGACCCAGTACTTC; CDR3 protein: CASSLAGGTQYF
V gene: TRBV2; D gene: -; J gene: TRBJ1-3; clone size: once; CDR3 DNA: TGTGCCGGCGCCTCCGGCTCTGGAAACACCATATATTTT; CDR3 protein: CAGASGSGNTIYF
V gene: TRBV7-9; D gene: -; J gene: TRBJ1-1; clone size: few; CDR3 DNA: TGTGCCAGCAGCTTAGCAGGGGTCGCTGAAGCTTTCTTT; CDR3 protein: CASSLAGVAEAFF
V gene: TRBV20-1; D gene: TRBD1; J gene: TRBJ1-5; clone size: -; CDR3 DNA: TGCAGTGCTACCTTGACAGGGGCTGTTACTCATCAGCCCCAGCATTTT; CDR3 protein: CSATLTGAVTHQPQHF
V gene: TRBV6-1; D gene: TRBD1; J gene: TRBJ2-1; clone size: -; CDR3 DNA: TGTGCCAGCAGTCTTCGCACACCCGGGACAGGGGGATCTTACAATGAGCAGTTCTTC; CDR3 protein: CASSLRTPGTGGSYNEQFF
V gene: TRBV12-3/TRBV12-4; D gene: -; J gene: TRBJ2-3; clone size: few; CDR3 DNA: TGTGCCAGCAGTTTTCTCAGGGTTAGCACAGATACGCAGTATTTT; CDR3 protein: CASSFLRVSTDTQYF
V gene: TRBV4-1; D gene: TRBD1; J gene: TRBJ1-1; clone size: -; CDR3 DNA: TGCGCCAGCAGCGAGTACAGGGGAATGAACACTGAAGCTTTCTTT; CDR3 protein: CASSEYRGMNTEAFF
V gene: TRBV6-1; D gene: TRBD2; J gene: TRBJ2-2; clone size: few; CDR3 DNA: TGTGCGCGTAGGGAGGGTGAGGCCGGGGAGCTGTTTTTT; CDR3 protein: CARREGEAGELFF